The sequence of this TCR beta chain was determined in a study of shared T cell receptors in the human thymus. This table comes from immunoSEQ multiplex PCR, and its TCRdb copy is limited to in-frame clones, with some not included. Altogether roughly 710,000 clones are present, 75% to 90% being singletons, with the ten largest covering about 0.0098%. Germline V gives CDR1 SQVTM, CDR2 ANQGSEA. The CDR3 sequence is 13 residues long. With V trimmed by 7 bases and J by 1 base, 4 bases remained unmatched. The same sample was also used in a study of human thymus T cells. As reported in that work: Resections from corrective heart surgery provided thymus tissue.

The sequence derives from a girl less than two years old with a congenital heart defect. Sequencing input: thymocytes. The J gene is TRBJ1-2, the V gene TRBV29-1; the match to TRBD1 covers 9 bases. This CDR3 is CSAGQGHNYGYTF. The CDR3 nucleotides read TGCAGCGCAGGACAGGGGCATAACTATGGCTACACCTTC.